A single sample gave rise to the 24 T cell receptor beta chains below, sequenced in a study of T cell responses to AZD1222 COVID-19 vaccine. TCRdb's copy holds only in-frame clones and misses some; the assay was immunoSEQ multiplex PCR. The sample has some 170,000 clones, about 90% seen once; the top ten hold 4.3%. Specimen: peripheral blood, collected 28 days after the second dose of the MenACWY control vaccine. The receptors stem from an adult who received the MenACWY meningococcal vaccine as a control.

The chain combines TRBV7-9 with TRBJ2-7, with 7 bases that match TRBD1. CDR3 length: 14 residues. After removal of 4 bases from V and 0 bases from J, the junction contained 3 bases not matched to a gene. Germline CDR1 reads SEHNR; CDR2 reads FQNEAQ (reference sequence). The CDR3 DNA reads TGTGCCAGCAGCTCCGGGACAGCCTCCTACGAGCAGTACTTC. It encodes CASSSGTASYEQYF.

This clone was seen only a few times. The V and J genes are TRBV6-5 and TRBJ2-7; no reliable D call. The germline V gene has CDR1 MNHEY and CDR2 SVGAGI. Trimming took 4 bases from V and 3 from J, leaving 4 bases between them. The CDR3 sequence is 11 residues long. This CDR3 reads CASSLNYEQYF. CDR3 in DNA: TGTGCCAGCAGTTTAAACTACGAGCAGTACTTC.

The chain joins TRBV7-9 to TRBJ2-1, with TRBD2 matching 7 bases. V was pared by 0 bases and J by 8 bases, with 10 bases of the junction left unmatched. Germline V lookup: CDR1 SEHNR, CDR2 FQNEAQ (reference sequence). The CDR3 consists of 16 residues. In DNA form, the CDR3 reads TGTGCCAGCAGCTTAGCCCAGCCAGCGGGAACGGATGAGCAGTTCTTC. Residues: CASSLAQPAGTDEQFF.

J is TRBJ2-5 and V is TRBV11-3; TRBD2 matches 10 bases. V was pared by 6 bases and J by 0 bases, with 7 bases of the junction left unmatched. This CDR3 comprises 16 residues. Per germline, CDR1 SGHNT and CDR2 YENEEA. CDR3 amino acids: CASSPGTSAYQETQYF. Written as DNA, the CDR3 is TGTGCCAGCAGTCCCGGGACTAGCGCGTACCAAGAGACCCAGTACTTC.

This sequence joins TRBV5-1 and TRBJ2-7, with TRBD2 as a possible D gene (5 bases). CDR3 size: 13 residues. V was shortened by 4 bases and J by 5 bases, with 13 bases between the two germline ends. Germline V lookup: CDR1 SGHRS, CDR2 YFSETQ. The CDR3: CASSPLAGDEQYF. The CDR3 DNA sequence: TGCGCCAGCAGCCCCCTAGCCGGGGACGAGCAGTACTTC.

The chain couples TRBV6-2 or TRBV6-3 to TRBJ2-1; D possibly matches TRBD1 or TRBD2 (5 bases each). Germline V gene data show CDR1 as MNHEY and CDR2 as SVGEGT. The CDR3 loop spans 11 amino acids. The V end was cut by 6 bases, the J end by 9 bases, with 9 bases between. CDR3: CASSGAREQFF. CDR3 nucleotides: TGTGCCAGCAGCGGGGCTCGTGAGCAGTTCTTC.

This chain links TRBV27 with TRBJ1-2, with 12 bases matching TRBD1. Germline V CDR1 and CDR2: MNHEY, SMNVEV (reference sequence). Germline trimming cut 6 bases from V and 8 bases from J; bases unmatched to any gene: 10. The CDR3 spans 15 residues. CDR3 protein: CASSTTGTGGAGYTF. CDR3 sequence (DNA): TGTGCCAGCAGCACTACCGGGACAGGGGGCGCGGGCTACACCTTC.

The CDR3 spells CASSFRLAGVHNEQFF. The CDR3 DNA is TGTGCCAGCAGTTTCCGTCTAGCGGGAGTCCACAATGAGCAGTTCTTC. V usage is TRBV28 and J usage is TRBJ2-1, with 10 bases that match TRBD2. Germline CDR1 MDHEN, CDR2 SYDVKM. The CDR3 is 16 residues long. V lost 3 bases, J lost 5 bases, and 7 bases stayed unmatched.

This sequence joins TRBV5-1 and TRBJ2-3; 9 bases align to TRBD2. CDR1 and CDR2 (germline): SGHRS, YFSETQ. CDR3 size: 15 residues. The V and J ends lost 2 bases and 1 base, in that order; junction bases with no gene match: 2. The CDR3 here is CASSLEREGTDTQYF. In DNA form, the CDR3 reads TGCGCCAGCAGCTTAGAGCGGGAGGGCACAGATACGCAGTATTTT. Drawing the rest from reference TRBV5-1 and TRBJ2-3, the complete variable domain is KAGVTQTPRYLIKTRGQQVTLSCSPISGHRSVSWYQQTPGQGLQFLFEYFSETQRNKGNFPGRFSGRQFSNSRSEMNVSTLELGDSALYLCASSLEREGTDTQYFGPGTRLTVL.

CDR3 protein: CSASLGQGSDYGYTF. The CDR3 bases are TGCAGTGCTAGTTTAGGACAGGGTTCGGACTATGGCTACACCTTC. The V and J genes are TRBV20-1 and TRBJ1-2, with 8 bases matching TRBD1. The CDR3 spans 15 residues. CDR1 DFQATT and CDR2 SNEGSKA come from the germline V gene (reference sequence). With 3 bases clipped from V and 3 bases from J, the junction kept 9 bases outside the gene matches.

This clone ranks as medium-sized (0.01 to 0.1%). This chain joins TRBV5-8 and TRBJ1-5, with D uncertain. V gave up 1 base and J gave up 3 bases, with 11 bases separating them. Germline V gene data show CDR1 as SGHTS and CDR2 as YDEGEE. There are 15 residues in the CDR3. The CDR3 region has the DNA TGTGCCAGCAGCTTGATGAACAGCCCCAATCAGCCCCAGCATTTT. Translation: CASSLMNSPNQPQHF.

This sequence joins TRBV28 and TRBJ1-2, with D possibly matching TRBD1 (5 bases). CDR1 is MDHEN and CDR2 is SYDVKM in the germline V gene. V shed 10 bases and J shed 5 bases, with 17 bases lying between them. The CDR3 has 13 residues. The CDR3, as DNA: TGTGCCACCTCCTGGACAAGAGGGTATGGCTACACCTTC. It codes for CATSWTRGYGYTF.

The chain employs TRBV28 and TRBJ2-7; 7 bases map to TRBD2. Germline V gene sequence: CDR1 MDHEN, CDR2 SYDVKM. V lost 2 bases, J lost 3 bases, and 1 base stayed unmatched. The CDR3 length is 13 residues. The CDR3 loop reads CASSLREGYEQYF. The CDR3 bases are TGTGCCAGCAGTTTAAGGGAGGGCTACGAGCAGTACTTC.

The chain uses TRBV27 and TRBJ2-5; D might be TRBD1 (6 bases). CDR3 length: 11 residues. Trimming removed 4 bases from V and 12 bases from J, with 12 bases in between. Germline V gene lookup returns CDR1 MNHEY and CDR2 SMNVEV (reference sequence). The CDR3 DNA follows: TGTGCCAGCAGTTCCAGGGGACAAGAGTACTTC. Encoded protein: CASSSRGQEYF.

CDR3 amino acids: CASIPTAGGVNEQFF. CDR3 nucleotide sequence: TGTGCCAGTATACCGACAGCGGGAGGGGTCAATGAGCAGTTCTTC. The chain couples TRBV19 to TRBJ2-1, with TRBD2 identical over 10 bases. The CDR3 has 15 amino acids. Germline trimming cut 7 bases from V and 6 bases from J; bases unmatched to any gene: 9. Germline V gene data show CDR1 as LNHDA and CDR2 as SQIVND (reference sequence).

The rearrangement links TRBV28 to TRBJ1-3; 8 nucleotides line up with TRBD1. The V gene end was trimmed by 4 bases and the J gene end by 7 bases; junction bases not matched to a gene: 3. CDR3 length: 13 residues. Germline CDR1 and CDR2: MDHEN and SYDVKM. In DNA form, the CDR3 reads TGTGCCAGCAGTTGGACAGGGTGGAACACCATATATTTT. This sequence encodes CASSWTGWNTIYF.

V and J are TRBV20-1 and TRBJ1-3; D is unclear. CDR1 is DFQATT, CDR2 SNEGSKA, per germline (reference sequence). The CDR3 loop spans 11 amino acids. Trimming shortened V by 5 bases and J by 4 bases, and 6 bases separated the two germline ends. The CDR3 sequence: CSAFKGNTIYF. CDR3 nucleotides: TGCAGTGCTTTTAAGGGAAACACCATATATTTT.

Only a few counts were recorded for this clone. The gene calls are TRBV5-6 and TRBJ1-2; D ambiguous. This CDR3 has 14 residues. Germline CDR1 is SGHDT and CDR2 is YYEEEE. V was clipped by 5 bases and J by 4 bases, with 15 bases between them. CDR3 protein: CASRPTVALYGYTF. CDR3 in DNA: TGTGCCAGCAGACCCACAGTGGCTCTCTATGGCTACACCTTC.

V usage is TRBV9 and J usage is TRBJ2-7; 7 positions agree with TRBD1. The CDR3 consists of 16 residues. Looked up from germline, CDR1 is SGDLS and CDR2 is YYNGEE. V lost 4 bases to trimming and J lost 0 bases; unmatched junction nucleotides: 10. The CDR3 DNA follows: TGTGCCAGCAGCCAAGGGGGCCAGTTTAGCTCCTACGAGCAGTACTTC. Translated: CASSQGGQFSSYEQYF.

The chain couples TRBV7-2 to TRBJ1-5; D perhaps matches TRBD1 (6 bases). CDR1 and CDR2 (germline): SGHTA, FQGNSA. CDR3 size: 15 residues. V was clipped by 0 bases and J by 4 bases, with 10 bases between them. CDR3 region: CASSLAGQRNQPQHF. The CDR3 DNA reads TGTGCCAGCAGCTTAGCCGGACAGAGGAATCAGCCCCAGCATTTT.

The chain recombines TRBV6-2 or TRBV6-3 with TRBJ2-7, with D maybe TRBD1 (5 bases). From germline, CDR1 is MNHEY and CDR2 SVGEGT. Trimming removed 5 bases from V and 2 bases from J, with 22 bases in between. The CDR3 sequence is 17 residues long. DNA of the CDR3: TGTGCCAGCAGTAAACCCCCCGGATTGACAGCTACCTACGAGCAGTACTTC. This sequence encodes CASSKPPGLTATYEQYF.

The chain has TRBV6-2 or TRBV6-3 and TRBJ2-1, with 8 bases identical to TRBD2. Germline CDR1 reads MNHEY; CDR2 reads SVGEGT. CDR3 length equals 16 residues. V dropped 0 bases and J dropped 8; count of bases not matched to a gene: 9. This CDR3 reads CASSYSTRGLVDEQFF. The CDR3, as DNA: TGTGCCAGCAGTTACTCGACCCGGGGACTAGTCGATGAGCAGTTCTTC.

The chain uses TRBV29-1 and TRBJ2-2, with D possibly matching TRBD1 (6 bases). V lost 6 bases to trimming and J lost 5 bases, with 16 bases between them. Per germline, CDR1 SQVTM and CDR2 ANQGSEA. This CDR3 is 14 amino acids long. CDR3 DNA: TGCAGCGTCAAACAGGGTTGGGAGACCGGGGAGCTGTTTTTT. This sequence encodes CSVKQGWETGELFF.

The chain uses TRBV12-3 or TRBV12-4 and TRBJ2-1; D remains unclear. This CDR3 has 13 amino acids. Trimming took 7 bases from V and 7 from J, leaving 14 bases between them. CDR3 residues: CASTLSRINEQFF. The CDR3 bases are TGTGCCAGCACCTTGAGCCGGATTAATGAGCAGTTCTTC.